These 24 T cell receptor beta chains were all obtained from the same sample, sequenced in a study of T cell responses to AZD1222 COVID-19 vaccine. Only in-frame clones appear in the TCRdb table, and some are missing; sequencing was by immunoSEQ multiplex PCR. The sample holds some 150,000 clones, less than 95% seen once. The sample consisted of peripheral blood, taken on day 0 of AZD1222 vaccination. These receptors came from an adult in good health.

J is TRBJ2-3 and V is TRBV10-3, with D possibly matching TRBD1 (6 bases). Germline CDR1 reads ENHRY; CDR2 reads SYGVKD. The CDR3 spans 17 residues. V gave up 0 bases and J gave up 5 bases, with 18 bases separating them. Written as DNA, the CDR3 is TGTGCCATCAGTGAGTCGGCAGGGGCAGGGGTCCAAGATACGCAGTATTTT. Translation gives CAISESAGAGVQDTQYF.

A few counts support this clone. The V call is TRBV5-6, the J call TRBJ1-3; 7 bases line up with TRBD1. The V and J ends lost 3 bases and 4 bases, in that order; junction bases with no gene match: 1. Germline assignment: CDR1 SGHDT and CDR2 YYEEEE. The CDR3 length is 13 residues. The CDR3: CASSSGQGNTIYF. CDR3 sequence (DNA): TGTGCCAGCAGCTCGGGACAGGGAAACACCATATATTTT.

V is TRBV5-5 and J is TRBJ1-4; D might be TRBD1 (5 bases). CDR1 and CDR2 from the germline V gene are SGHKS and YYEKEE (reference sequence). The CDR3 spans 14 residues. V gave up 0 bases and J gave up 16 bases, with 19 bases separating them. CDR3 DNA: TGTGCCAGCAGCTTGGTCGTCGCGTCCAGGGTTCCGTTTTTT. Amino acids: CASSLVVASRVPFF.

The CDR3 DNA follows: TGTGCCAGCAGCCCCGAGGGGGAACGCTATGGCTACACCTTC. This encodes CASSPEGERYGYTF. This chain connects TRBV7-8 to TRBJ1-2; D is possibly TRBD1 (6 bases). Germline values: CDR1 SGHVS, CDR2 FQNEAQ. CDR3 size: 14 residues. V lost 5 bases to trimming and J lost 4 bases, with 14 bases between them.

In DNA, the CDR3 is TGTGCCAGCAGCCGGACAGAAACTGGAAACACCATATATTTT. This translates into CASSRTETGNTIYF. V usage is TRBV6-5 and J usage is TRBJ1-3, with D possibly TRBD1 on 6 matching bases. Germline V gene sequence: CDR1 MNHEY, CDR2 SVGAGI. The CDR3 covers 14 residues. Between the trimmed V and J ends, which lost 6 bases and 2 bases, there was a span of 11 bases.

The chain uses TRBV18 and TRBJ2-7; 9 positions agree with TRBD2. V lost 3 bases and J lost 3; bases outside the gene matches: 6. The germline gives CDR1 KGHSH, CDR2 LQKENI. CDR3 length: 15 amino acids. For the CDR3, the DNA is TGTGCCAGCTCACCTGCGGGAGGGCCATTCTACGAGCAGTACGTC. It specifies CASSPAGGPFYEQYV.

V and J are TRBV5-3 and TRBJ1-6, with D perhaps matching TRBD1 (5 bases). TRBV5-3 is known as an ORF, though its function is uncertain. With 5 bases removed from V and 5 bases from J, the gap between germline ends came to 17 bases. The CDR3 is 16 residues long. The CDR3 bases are TGTGCCAGAAGTTCCTTAACCGGGACCGATAATTCACCCCTCCACTTT. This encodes CARSSLTGTDNSPLHF.

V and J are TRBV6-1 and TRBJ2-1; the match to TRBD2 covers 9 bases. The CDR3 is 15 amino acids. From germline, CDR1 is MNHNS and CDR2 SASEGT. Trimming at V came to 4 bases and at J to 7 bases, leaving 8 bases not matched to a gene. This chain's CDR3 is CASSGVAGVVNEQFF. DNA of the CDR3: TGTGCCAGCAGTGGGGTAGCGGGAGTCGTGAATGAGCAGTTCTTC.

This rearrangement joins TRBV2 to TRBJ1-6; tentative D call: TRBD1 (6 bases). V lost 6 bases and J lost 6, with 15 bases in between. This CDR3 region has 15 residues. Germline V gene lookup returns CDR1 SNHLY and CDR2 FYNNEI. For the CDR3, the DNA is TGTGCCAGCAGGGTACAGGGATGGGGTAATTCACCCCTCCACTTT. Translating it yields CASRVQGWGNSPLHF. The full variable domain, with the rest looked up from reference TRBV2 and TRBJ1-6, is EPEVTQTPSHQVTQMGQEVILRCVPISNHLYFYWYRQILGQKVEFLVSFYNNEISEKSEIFDDQFSVERPDGSNFTLKIRSTKLEDSAMYFCASRVQGWGNSPLHFGNGTRLTVT.

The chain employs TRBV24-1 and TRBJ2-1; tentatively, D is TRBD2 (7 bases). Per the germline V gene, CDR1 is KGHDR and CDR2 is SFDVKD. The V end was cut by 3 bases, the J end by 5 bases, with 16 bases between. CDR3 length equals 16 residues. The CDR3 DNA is TGTGCCACCAGTGATATGGCCAGGGAGGGGGACAATGAGCAGTTCTTC. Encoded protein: CATSDMAREGDNEQFF.

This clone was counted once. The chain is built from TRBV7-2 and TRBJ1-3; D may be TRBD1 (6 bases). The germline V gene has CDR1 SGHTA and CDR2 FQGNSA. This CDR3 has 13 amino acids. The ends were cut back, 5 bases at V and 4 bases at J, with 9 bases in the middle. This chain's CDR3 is CASSDGQGNTIYF. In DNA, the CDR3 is TGTGCCAGCAGCGATGGACAGGGAAACACCATATATTTT.

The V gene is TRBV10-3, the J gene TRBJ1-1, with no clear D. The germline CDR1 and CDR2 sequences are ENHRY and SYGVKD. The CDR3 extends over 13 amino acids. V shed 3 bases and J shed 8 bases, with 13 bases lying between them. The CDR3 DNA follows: TGTGCCATCAGTGAAAACAAAATCGGGGAAGCTTTCTTT. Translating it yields CAISENKIGEAFF.

The CDR3 sequence is CASSTRQGPKLFF. DNA for the CDR3: TGTGCCAGTAGTACCAGACAGGGGCCCAAACTGTTTTTT. The gene calls are TRBV19 and TRBJ1-4; 8 nucleotides line up with TRBD1. J gave up 11 bases and V 4 bases, and 6 bases lay outside the gene matches. In germline, CDR1 is LNHDA, CDR2 SQIVND (reference sequence). This CDR3 has 13 amino acids.

This chain's CDR3 is CASSLGNEQFF. In nucleotides, the CDR3 is TGTGCCAGCAGTTTGGGGAATGAGCAGTTCTTC. The chain recombines TRBV12-3 or TRBV12-4 with TRBJ2-1; D unresolved. The CDR3 totals 11 residues. V was pared by 3 bases and J by 7 bases, with 4 bases between.

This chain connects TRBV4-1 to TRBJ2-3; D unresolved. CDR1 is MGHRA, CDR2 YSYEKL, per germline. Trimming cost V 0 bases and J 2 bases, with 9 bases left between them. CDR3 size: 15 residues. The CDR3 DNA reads TGCGCCAGCAGCCAAGATGCTGGGGTCACAGATACGCAGTATTTT. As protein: CASSQDAGVTDTQYF.

The DNA of the CDR3 is TGTGCCAGCAGTTGGGCGAGGAACACTGAAGCTTTCTTT. Its translation is CASSWARNTEAFF. The chain is built from TRBV6-5 and TRBJ1-1; D uncertain. The CDR3 has 13 amino acids. V lost 4 bases and J lost 1, with 7 bases in between. Germline values: CDR1 MNHEY, CDR2 SVGAGI.

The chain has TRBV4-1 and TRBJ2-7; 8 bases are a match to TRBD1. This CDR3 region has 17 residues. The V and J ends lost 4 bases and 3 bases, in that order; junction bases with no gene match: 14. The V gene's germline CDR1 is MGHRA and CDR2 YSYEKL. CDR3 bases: TGCGCCAGCAGCCCACGACCGGACAGGGCTTTCCTCTACGAGCAGTACGTC. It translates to CASSPRPDRAFLYEQYV.

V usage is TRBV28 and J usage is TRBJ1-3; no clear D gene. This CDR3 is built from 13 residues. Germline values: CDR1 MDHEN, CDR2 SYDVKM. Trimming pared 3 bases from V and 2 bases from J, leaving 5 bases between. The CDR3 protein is CASSFQAGNTIYF. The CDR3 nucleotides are TGTGCCAGCAGTTTTCAGGCTGGAAACACCATATATTTT. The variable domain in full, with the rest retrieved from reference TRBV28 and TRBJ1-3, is DVKVTQSSRYLVKRTGEKVFLECVQDMDHENMFWYRQDPGLGLRLIYFSYDVKMKEKGDIPEGYSVSREKKERFSLILESASTNQTSMYLCASSFQAGNTIYFGEGSWLTVV.

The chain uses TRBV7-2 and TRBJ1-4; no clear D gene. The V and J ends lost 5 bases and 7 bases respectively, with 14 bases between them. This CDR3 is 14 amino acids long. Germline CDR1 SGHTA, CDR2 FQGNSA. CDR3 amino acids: CASSQDLAGEKLFF. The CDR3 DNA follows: TGTGCCAGCAGCCAAGACTTGGCCGGTGAAAAACTGTTTTTT.

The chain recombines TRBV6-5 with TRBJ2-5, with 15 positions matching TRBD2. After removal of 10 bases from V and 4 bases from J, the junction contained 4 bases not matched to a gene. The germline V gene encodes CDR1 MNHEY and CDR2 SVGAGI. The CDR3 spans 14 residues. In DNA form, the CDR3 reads TGTGCCACGTGGACTAGCGGGGGGGGAGAGACCCAGTACTTC. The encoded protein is CATWTSGGGETQYF.

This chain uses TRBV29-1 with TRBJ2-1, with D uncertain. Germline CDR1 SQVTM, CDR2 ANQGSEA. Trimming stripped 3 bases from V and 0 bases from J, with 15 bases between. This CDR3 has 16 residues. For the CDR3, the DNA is TGCAGCGTTGAGTCGGCGGTCATTGGCTCCTACAATGAGCAGTTCTTC. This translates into CSVESAVIGSYNEQFF.

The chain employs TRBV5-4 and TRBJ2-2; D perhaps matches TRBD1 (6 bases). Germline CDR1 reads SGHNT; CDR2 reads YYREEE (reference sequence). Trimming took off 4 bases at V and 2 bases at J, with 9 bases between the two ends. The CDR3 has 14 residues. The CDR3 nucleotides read TGTGCCAGCAGCCAGGGGACAAACACCGGGGAGCTGTTTTTT. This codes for CASSQGTNTGELFF.

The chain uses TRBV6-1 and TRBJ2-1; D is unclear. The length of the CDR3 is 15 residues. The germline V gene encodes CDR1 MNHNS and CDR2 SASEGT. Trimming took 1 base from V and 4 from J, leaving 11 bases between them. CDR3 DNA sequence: TGTGCCAGCAGTGAAGGTCTAGTAGTTTACAATGAGCAGTTCTTC. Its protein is CASSEGLVVYNEQFF.

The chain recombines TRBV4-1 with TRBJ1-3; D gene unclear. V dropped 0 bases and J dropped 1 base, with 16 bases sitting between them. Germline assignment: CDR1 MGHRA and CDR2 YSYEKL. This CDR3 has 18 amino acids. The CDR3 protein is CASSQEPPASVSGNTIYF. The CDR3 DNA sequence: TGCGCCAGCAGCCAAGAACCCCCAGCAAGCGTATCTGGAAACACCATATATTTT.